A selection of T cell receptor beta chains follows, all from one sample in a study of STAT3 mutations in large granular lymphocyte leukemia. The data were produced by immunoSEQ multiplex PCR, yet TCRdb's version contains in-frame clones alone and is incomplete. Among roughly 38,000 clones listed, 70% to 90% were seen once. The sample consisted of PBMCs. All receptors come from a human donor with T large granular lymphocyte leukemia. Some clones in this sample may be carry-over from other donors' samples. Each CDR3 is given with its conserved first and last residue. The D gene is left open where the match is weak. The listing skips clone size in some rows; elsewhere it reads once, few, many or a size class.

j_gene: TRBJ1-6
abundance: -
v_gene: TRBV28
d_gene: -
CDR3aa: CASSLEVRGGYNSPLHF
CDR3nt: TGTGCCAGCAGTTTGGAGGTCAGGGGAGGGTATAATTCACCCCTCCACTTT

j_gene: TRBJ1-2
abundance: once
v_gene: TRBV10-2
d_gene: -
CDR3aa: CASSELGGRNGYTF
CDR3nt: TGCGCCAGCAGTGAGTTGGGGGGCAGGAATGGCTACACCTTC

j_gene: TRBJ2-7
abundance: -
v_gene: TRBV6-1
d_gene: TRBD1
CDR3aa: CASTTGDRSYEQYF
CDR3nt: TGTGCCAGCACCACCGGGGACAGGTCCTACGAGCAGTACTTC

j_gene: TRBJ2-3
abundance: -
v_gene: TRBV13
d_gene: TRBD1
CDR3aa: CASSFLDRGVNRGTDTQYF
CDR3nt: TGTGCCAGCAGCTTCCTTGACAGGGGGGTGAACCGAGGCACAGATACGCAGTATTTT

j_gene: TRBJ2-5
abundance: -
v_gene: TRBV6-6
d_gene: -
CDR3aa: CASSLFGVGFQETQYF
CDR3nt: TGTGCCAGCAGCCTATTCGGTGTAGGGTTCCAAGAGACCCAGTACTTC

j_gene: TRBJ1-5
abundance: -
v_gene: TRBV28
d_gene: -
CDR3aa: CASRARPGVQPQHF
CDR3nt: TGTGCCAGCAGAGCAAGGCCGGGTGTTCAGCCCCAGCATTTT

j_gene: TRBJ1-1
abundance: -
v_gene: TRBV28
d_gene: -
CDR3aa: CASTPPGVGHTEAFF
CDR3nt: TGTGCCAGCACCCCGCCGGGCGTAGGTCACACTGAAGCTTTCTTT

j_gene: TRBJ1-2
abundance: -
v_gene: TRBV6-5
d_gene: TRBD1
CDR3aa: CTHTGGKGYTF
CDR3nt: TGTACTCACACAGGGGGTAAGGGCTACACCTTC

j_gene: TRBJ1-6
abundance: -
v_gene: TRBV7-2
d_gene: -
CDR3aa: CASSRRGHSNSPLHF
CDR3nt: TGTGCCAGCAGCCGAAGAGGGCATAGTAATTCACCCCTCCACTTT

j_gene: TRBJ1-2
abundance: -
v_gene: TRBV19
d_gene: -
CDR3aa: CASSMFAGGGGYTF
CDR3nt: TGTGCCAGTAGTATGTTTGCCGGGGGTGGTGGCTACACCTTC

j_gene: TRBJ2-7
abundance: -
v_gene: TRBV5-1
d_gene: TRBD1
CDR3aa: CASSLDRGSNINEQYF
CDR3nt: TGCGCCAGCAGCTTGGACAGGGGTTCGAATATCAACGAGCAGTACTTC

j_gene: TRBJ1-5
abundance: -
v_gene: TRBV5-1
d_gene: -
CDR3aa: CASSPRPGNQPQHF
CDR3nt: TGCGCCAGCAGCCCCCGCCCGGGCAATCAGCCCCAGCATTTT

j_gene: TRBJ2-1
abundance: -
v_gene: TRBV7-9
d_gene: -
CDR3aa: CAAVGGLSYNEQFF
CDR3nt: TGTGCCGCCGTGGGGGGGCTATCCTACAATGAGCAGTTCTTC

j_gene: TRBJ1-2
abundance: -
v_gene: TRBV19
d_gene: -
CDR3aa: CASSIVGEIGYTF
CDR3nt: TGTGCCAGTAGTATTGTAGGGGAGATTGGCTACACCTTC

j_gene: TRBJ1-2
abundance: -
v_gene: TRBV18
d_gene: -
CDR3aa: CASSPRQADNLNGYTF
CDR3nt: TGTGCCAGCTCACCGAGACAGGCCGACAACCTGAATGGCTACACCTTC

j_gene: TRBJ1-2
abundance: -
v_gene: TRBV6-1
d_gene: -
CDR3aa: CASSEDRYGYTF
CDR3nt: TGTGCCAGCAGTGAAGATAGGTATGGCTACACCTTC

j_gene: TRBJ1-2
abundance: -
v_gene: TRBV28
d_gene: -
CDR3aa: CASSDGGRHGYTF
CDR3nt: TGTGCCAGCAGTGACGGGGGGCGGCACGGCTACACCTTC

j_gene: TRBJ2-7
abundance: -
v_gene: TRBV19
d_gene: TRBD1
CDR3aa: CASSIARGPFYEQYF
CDR3nt: TGTGCCAGTAGTATAGCCAGGGGGCCCTTCTACGAGCAGTACTTC

j_gene: TRBJ1-2
abundance: -
v_gene: TRBV20-1
d_gene: -
CDR3aa: CSARRVGGYTF
CDR3nt: TGCAGTGCGAGGCGGGTCGGGGGCTACACCTTC

j_gene: TRBJ1-4
abundance: few
v_gene: TRBV2
d_gene: -
CDR3aa: CATQTATNEKLFF
CDR3nt: TGTGCCACCCAGACGGCAACTAATGAAAAACTGTTTTTT

j_gene: TRBJ1-4
abundance: -
v_gene: TRBV15
d_gene: -
CDR3aa: CATSREGPEKLFF
CDR3nt: TGTGCCACCAGCAGAGAGGGGCCCGAAAAACTGTTTTTT

j_gene: TRBJ2-7
abundance: -
v_gene: TRBV7-4
d_gene: -
CDR3aa: CASMKTGRYF
CDR3nt: TGTGCCAGCATGAAGACGGGTCGGTACTTC

j_gene: TRBJ2-2
abundance: -
v_gene: TRBV18
d_gene: -
CDR3aa: CASSPVGGGTAFYTGELFF
CDR3nt: TGTGCCAGCTCACCCGTGGGTGGAGGGACAGCATTTTACACCGGGGAGCTGTTTTTT

j_gene: TRBJ2-3
abundance: -
v_gene: TRBV5-4
d_gene: -
CDR3aa: CASTSRGKDTQYF
CDR3nt: TGTGCCAGCACCTCCCGGGGGAAAGATACGCAGTATTTT

j_gene: TRBJ1-2
abundance: -
v_gene: TRBV29-1
d_gene: -
CDR3aa: CSPLGGQDGYTF
CDR3nt: TGCAGCCCCTTGGGGGGTCAGGATGGCTACACCTTC

j_gene: TRBJ2-1
abundance: -
v_gene: TRBV6-5
d_gene: -
CDR3aa: CASSFGGNEQFF
CDR3nt: TGTGCCAGCAGTTTCGGGGGCAATGAGCAGTTCTTC

j_gene: TRBJ1-6
abundance: -
v_gene: TRBV10-3
d_gene: TRBD1
CDR3aa: CASQQGKGSPLHF
CDR3nt: TGTGCCTCACAACAGGGGAAAGGCTCACCCCTCCACTTT

j_gene: TRBJ2-7
abundance: -
v_gene: TRBV28
d_gene: TRBD1
CDR3aa: CASSVPGQGSSYEQYF
CDR3nt: TGTGCCAGCAGTGTGCCCGGACAGGGGAGTAGCTACGAGCAGTACTTC